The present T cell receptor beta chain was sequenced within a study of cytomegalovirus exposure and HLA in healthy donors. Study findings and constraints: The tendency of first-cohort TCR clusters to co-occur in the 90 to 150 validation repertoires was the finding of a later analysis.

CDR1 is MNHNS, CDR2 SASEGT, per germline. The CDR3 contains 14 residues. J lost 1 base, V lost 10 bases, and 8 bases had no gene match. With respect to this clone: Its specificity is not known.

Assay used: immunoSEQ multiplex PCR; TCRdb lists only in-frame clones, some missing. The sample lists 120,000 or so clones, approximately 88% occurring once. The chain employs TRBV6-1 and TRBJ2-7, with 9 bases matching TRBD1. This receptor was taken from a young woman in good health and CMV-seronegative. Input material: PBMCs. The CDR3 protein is CATVWDRASYEQYF. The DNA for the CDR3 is TGTGCCACCGTTTGGGACAGGGCTTCCTACGAGCAGTACTTC.